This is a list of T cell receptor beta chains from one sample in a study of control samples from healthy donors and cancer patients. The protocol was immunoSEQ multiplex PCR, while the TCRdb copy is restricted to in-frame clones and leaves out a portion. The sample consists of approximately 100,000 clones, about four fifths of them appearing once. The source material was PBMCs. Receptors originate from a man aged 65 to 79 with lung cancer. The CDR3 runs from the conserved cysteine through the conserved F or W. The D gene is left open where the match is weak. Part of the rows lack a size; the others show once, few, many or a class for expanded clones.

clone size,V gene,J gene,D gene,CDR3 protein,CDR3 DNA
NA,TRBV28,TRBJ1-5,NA,CASSFGSNQPQHF,TGTGCCAGCAGTTTTGGTAGCAATCAGCCCCAGCATTTT
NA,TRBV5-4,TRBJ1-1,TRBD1,CASSSGTGRMNTEAFF,TGTGCCAGCAGCTCCGGGACAGGGAGGATGAACACTGAAGCTTTCTTT
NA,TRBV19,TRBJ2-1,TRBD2,CATSFGGTSYNEQFF,TGTGCCACCTCATTCGGGGGGACCTCCTACAATGAGCAGTTCTTC
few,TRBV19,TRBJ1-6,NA,CASNQNNSPLHF,TGTGCCAGTAACCAGAATAATTCACCCCTCCACTTT
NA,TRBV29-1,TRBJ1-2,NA,CSVVRGEHGYTF,TGCAGCGTTGTAAGGGGAGAACATGGCTACACCTTC
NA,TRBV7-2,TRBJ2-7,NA,CASSLARQVPYEQYF,TGTGCCAGCAGCTTAGCGCGACAGGTTCCCTACGAGCAGTACTTC
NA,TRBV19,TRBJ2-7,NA,CASSEDYEQYF,TGTGCCAGTAGTGAGGACTACGAGCAGTACTTC
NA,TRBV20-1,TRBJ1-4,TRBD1,CSASSGNRGGEKLFF,TGCAGTGCTAGTTCGGGCAACAGGGGAGGGGAAAAACTGTTTTTT
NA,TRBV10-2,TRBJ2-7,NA,CASSQRQFPYEQYF,TGCGCCAGCAGTCAAAGACAGTTCCCCTACGAGCAGTACTTC
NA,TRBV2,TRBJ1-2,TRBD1,CASSELVVAGGSYGYTF,TGTGCCAGCAGTGAATTGGTGGTTGCAGGGGGCAGCTATGGCTACACCTTC
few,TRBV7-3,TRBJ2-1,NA,CASSSGGGADEQFF,TGTGCCAGCAGCTCCGGTGGGGGGGCTGATGAGCAGTTCTTC
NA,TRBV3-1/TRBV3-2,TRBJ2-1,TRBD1,CASSQRQGASYNEQFF,TGTGCCAGCAGCCAGCGGCAGGGGGCCTCCTACAATGAGCAGTTCTTC
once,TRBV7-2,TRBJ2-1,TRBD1,CASPGGTGGFSSYNEQFF,TGTGCCAGCCCGGGGGGGACAGGGGGATTCAGCTCCTACAATGAGCAGTTCTTC
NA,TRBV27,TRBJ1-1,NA,CASSFQGRRTEAFF,TGTGCCAGCAGTTTTCAGGGGCGCCGGACTGAAGCTTTCTTT
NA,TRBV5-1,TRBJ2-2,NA,CASSSGQGPNTGELFF,TGCGCCAGCAGCTCCGGACAAGGTCCGAACACCGGGGAGCTGTTTTTT
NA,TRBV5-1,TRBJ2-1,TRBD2,CASSLSRGGGYNEQFF,TGCGCCAGCAGCTTGAGTAGGGGCGGGGGGTACAATGAGCAGTTCTTC
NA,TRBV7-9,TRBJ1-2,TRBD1,CASARDSYGYTF,TGTGCCAGTGCCCGGGACAGCTATGGCTACACCTTC
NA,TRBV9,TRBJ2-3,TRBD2,CASTPGGGAEDTQYF,TGTGCCAGCACGCCTGGCGGGGGGGCCGAAGATACGCAGTATTTT
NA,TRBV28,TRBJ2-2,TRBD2,CASGEGRRTGELFF,TGTGCCAGCGGGGAGGGCAGGAGGACCGGGGAGCTGTTTTTT
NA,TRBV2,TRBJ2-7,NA,CASSDNYEQYF,TGTGCCAGCAGTGATAACTACGAGCAGTACTTC
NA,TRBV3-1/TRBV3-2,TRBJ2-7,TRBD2,CASSLSGSSYEQYF,TGTGCCAGCAGCCTCAGCGGGAGCTCCTACGAGCAGTACTTC
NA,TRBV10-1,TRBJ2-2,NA,CASSAAGTGELFF,TGCGCCAGCAGCGCTGCGGGAACCGGGGAGCTGTTTTTT
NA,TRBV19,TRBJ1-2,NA,CAISRGTNYGYTF,TGTGCCATATCTCGTGGAACCAACTATGGCTACACCTTC
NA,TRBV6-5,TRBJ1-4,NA,CASSYTDSTNEKLFF,TGTGCCAGCAGTTACACAGACAGTACTAATGAAAAACTGTTTTTT
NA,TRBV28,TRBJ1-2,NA,CASSLSTVGNYGYTF,TGTGCCAGCAGTTTATCAACAGTGGGTAACTATGGCTACACCTTC
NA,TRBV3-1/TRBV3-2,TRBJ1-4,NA,CASSQKLGRQGYEKLFF,TGTGCCAGCAGCCAGAAGCTTGGACGGCAGGGTTATGAAAAACTGTTTTTT
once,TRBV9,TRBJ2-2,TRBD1,CASSFGTGGSTGELFF,TGTGCCAGCAGCTTCGGGACAGGGGGCAGCACCGGGGAGCTGTTTTTT
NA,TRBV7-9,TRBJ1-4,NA,CASSLGLANEKLFF,TGTGCCAGCAGCTTAGGTTTAGCGAATGAAAAACTGTTTTTT
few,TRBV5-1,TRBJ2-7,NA,CASSSGGYEQYF,TGCGCCAGCAGCTCTGGGGGCTACGAGCAGTACTTC
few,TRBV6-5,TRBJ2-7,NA,CASLLAAVYEQYF,TGTGCCAGCCTGCTTGCAGCGGTCTACGAGCAGTACTTC
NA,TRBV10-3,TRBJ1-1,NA,CAISREEPNTEAFF,TGTGCCATCAGTCGGGAGGAGCCGAACACTGAAGCTTTCTTT
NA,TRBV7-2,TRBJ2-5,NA,CASSLEARLAGGETQYF,TGTGCCAGCAGCTTAGAAGCGCGGCTAGCAGGCGGGGAGACCCAGTACTTC
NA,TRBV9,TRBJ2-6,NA,CASSPQVSGANVLTF,TGTGCCAGCAGCCCCCAGGTCTCTGGGGCCAACGTCCTGACTTTC
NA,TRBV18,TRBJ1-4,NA,CASSPPRAGEKLFF,TGTGCCAGCTCACCACCGAGGGCCGGAGAAAAACTGTTTTTT
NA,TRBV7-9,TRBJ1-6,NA,CASSLAQGSPLHF,TGTGCCAGCAGCTTAGCGCAGGGTTCACCCCTCCACTTT
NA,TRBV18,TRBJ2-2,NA,CASSPLGVRANTGELFF,TGTGCCAGCTCACCACTCGGAGTCCGGGCGAACACCGGGGAGCTGTTTTTT
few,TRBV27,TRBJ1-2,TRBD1,CATRPGQGRGGYTF,TGTGCCACCCGGCCGGGACAGGGGAGGGGAGGCTACACCTTC
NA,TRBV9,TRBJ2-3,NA,CASSVVWGDTDTQYF,TGTGCCAGCAGCGTAGTTTGGGGGGACACAGATACGCAGTATTTT
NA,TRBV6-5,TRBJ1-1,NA,CASTRGAGSTEAFF,TGTGCCAGCACGCGGGGGGCAGGGAGCACTGAAGCTTTCTTT